The present entry profiles one T cell receptor (beta chain) with its context. The CDR3 length is 17 residues. J lost 1 base, V lost 5 bases, and 13 bases had no gene match. Germline V gene data show CDR1 as LNHDA and CDR2 as SQIVND (reference sequence). Data came from immunoSEQ multiplex PCR; TCRdb stores just in-frame clones and leaves some out. The table lists around 200,000 clones, over 85% of them singletons, with about 1.5% in the top ten. This sample was included in a study of control samples from healthy donors and cancer patients. The chain is built from TRBV19 and TRBJ1-1; 7 bases agree with TRBD1. Sequencing was carried out using blood. The clonotype originates from a man aged 18 to 35 in good health. The CDR3 bases are TGTGCCAGTAGTCCCCACCGTGCCGGGACAGCGAACACTGAAGCTTTCTTT. This translates into CASSPHRAGTANTEAFF.